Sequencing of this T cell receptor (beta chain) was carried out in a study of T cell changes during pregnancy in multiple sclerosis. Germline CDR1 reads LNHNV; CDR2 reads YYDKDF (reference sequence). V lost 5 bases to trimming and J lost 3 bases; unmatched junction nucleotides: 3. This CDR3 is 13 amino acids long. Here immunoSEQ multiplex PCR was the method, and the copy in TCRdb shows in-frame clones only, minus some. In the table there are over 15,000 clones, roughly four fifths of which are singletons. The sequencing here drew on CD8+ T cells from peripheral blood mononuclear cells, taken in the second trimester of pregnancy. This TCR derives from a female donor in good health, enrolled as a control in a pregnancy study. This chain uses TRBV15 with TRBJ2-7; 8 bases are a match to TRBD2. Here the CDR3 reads CATSLRGDYEQYF. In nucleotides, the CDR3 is TGTGCCACCAGCCTGCGGGGGGACTACGAGCAGTACTTC.